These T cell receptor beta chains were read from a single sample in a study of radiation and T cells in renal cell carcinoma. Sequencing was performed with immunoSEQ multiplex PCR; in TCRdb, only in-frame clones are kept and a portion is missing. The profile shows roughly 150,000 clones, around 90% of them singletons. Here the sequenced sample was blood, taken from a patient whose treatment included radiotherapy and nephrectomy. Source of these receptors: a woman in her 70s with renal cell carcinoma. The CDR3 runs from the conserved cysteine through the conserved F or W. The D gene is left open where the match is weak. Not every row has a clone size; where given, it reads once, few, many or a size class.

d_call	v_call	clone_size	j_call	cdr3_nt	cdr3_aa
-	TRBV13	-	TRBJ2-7	TGTGCCAGCAGCTTAGGTTCTGCGCGTCTCTCCTACGAGCAGTACTTC	CASSLGSARLSYEQYF
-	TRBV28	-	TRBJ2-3	TGTGCCAGCAGTCCACATGGTACTAGCACAGATACGCAGTATTTT	CASSPHGTSTDTQYF
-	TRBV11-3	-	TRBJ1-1	TGTGCCAGCAGCTCCGGGGCAGGGGACACTGAAGCTTTCTTT	CASSSGAGDTEAFF
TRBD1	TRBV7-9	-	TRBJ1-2	TGTGCCAGCAGCCCAACCGGGACAGCGGGAGGCTACACCTTC	CASSPTGTAGGYTF
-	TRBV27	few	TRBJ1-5	TGTGCCAGCAGTTCCCCCCCAGGGATACCCCAGCATTTT	CASSSPPGIPQHF
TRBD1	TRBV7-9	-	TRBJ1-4	TGTGCCAGCAGCTCCGACGGACAGGGGTGGACAACTAATGAAAAACTGTTTTTT	CASSSDGQGWTTNEKLFF
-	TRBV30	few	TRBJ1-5	TGTGCCTGGAGCCCCCTTGGTGAACAGAATCAGCCCCAGCATTTT	CAWSPLGEQNQPQHF
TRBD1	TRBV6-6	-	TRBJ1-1	TGTGCCAGCAGTCCCAGGGGGTTTTACGAGAACACTGAAGCTTTCTTT	CASSPRGFYENTEAFF
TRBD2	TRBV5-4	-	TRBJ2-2	TGTGCCAGCAGCCGAGCGGGGACCGGGGAGCTGTTTTTT	CASSRAGTGELFF
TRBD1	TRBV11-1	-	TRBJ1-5	TGTGCCAGCAGCTTAGGGACAGGGAGCAATCAGCCCCAGCATTTT	CASSLGTGSNQPQHF
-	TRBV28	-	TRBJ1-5	TGTGCCAGCAGTCACAGCGGCAATCAGCCCCAGCATTTT	CASSHSGNQPQHF
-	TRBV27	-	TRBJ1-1	TGTGCCAGCAGTTTGAAAGAGAACACTGAAGCTTTCTTT	CASSLKENTEAFF
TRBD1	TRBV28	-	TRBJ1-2	TGTGCCAGCAGTTTGACAGGGGCGGGCTATGGCTACACCTTC	CASSLTGAGYGYTF
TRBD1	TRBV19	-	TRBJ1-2	TGTGCCAGTAGTACAGGGACAGGGACGGGCTATGGCTACACCTTC	CASSTGTGTGYGYTF
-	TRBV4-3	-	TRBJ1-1	TGCGCCAGCAGCCAAGATTGGGATGCGCGACAGCTGAACACTGAAGCTTTCTTT	CASSQDWDARQLNTEAFF
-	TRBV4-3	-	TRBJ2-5	TGCGCCAGCAGCCAAGTTGGCGACGGGGAGACCCAGTACTTC	CASSQVGDGETQYF
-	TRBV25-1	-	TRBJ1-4	TGTGCCAGCAATAGCGCCCCGGGGGGGGATGAAAAACTGTTTTTT	CASNSAPGGDEKLFF
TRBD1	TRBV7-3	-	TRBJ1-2	TGTGCCAGCAGCTTTGGGACAGGACGAGCTAACTATGGCTACACCTTC	CASSFGTGRANYGYTF
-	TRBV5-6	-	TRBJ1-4	TGTGCCAGCAGCTTGGAGGGGGGCGGTGAAAAACTGTTTTTT	CASSLEGGGEKLFF
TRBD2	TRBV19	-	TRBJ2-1	TGTGCCAGTAAGGGACTAGCGGGGGGTGAAAATGAGCAGTTCTTC	CASKGLAGGENEQFF
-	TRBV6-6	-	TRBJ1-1	TGTGCCAGCAGGTACCAGACAGCACCAAACACTGAAGCTTTCTTT	CASRYQTAPNTEAFF
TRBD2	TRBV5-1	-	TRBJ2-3	TGCGCCAGCAGCTCCCAAGCCGAAGCGGGGGGGCCTACGCAGTATTTT	CASSSQAEAGGPTQYF
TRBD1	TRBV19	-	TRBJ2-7	TGTGCCAGTAGTATAAGAGACAGGGGAGCCTACGAGCAGTACTTC	CASSIRDRGAYEQYF
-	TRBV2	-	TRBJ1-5	TGTGCCAGCAGTGAGGACGTCAGAAATCAGCCCCAGCATTTT	CASSEDVRNQPQHF
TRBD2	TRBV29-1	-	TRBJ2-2	TGCAGCGTTGGACTAGCGATGACCGGGGAGCTGTTTTTT	CSVGLAMTGELFF
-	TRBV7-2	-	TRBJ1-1	TGTGCCAGCAGTCTAGGGCCAGGGAACACTGAAGCTTTCTTT	CASSLGPGNTEAFF
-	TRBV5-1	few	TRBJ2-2	TGCGCCAGCAGCTTGTCGGGCACCGGGGAGCTGTTTTTT	CASSLSGTGELFF
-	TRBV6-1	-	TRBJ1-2	TGTGCCAGCAGTGAAGCTGGAGAATCCTATGGCTACACCTTC	CASSEAGESYGYTF
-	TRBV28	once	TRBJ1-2	TGTGCCAGCAGTTTAGACGCTGGCTACACCTTC	CASSLDAGYTF
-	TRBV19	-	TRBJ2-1	TGTGCCAGTATGGGACCGACCAACAATGAGCAGTTCTTC	CASMGPTNNEQFF
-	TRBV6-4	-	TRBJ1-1	TGTGCCAGCAGTGTTGGCACCGACACTGAAGCTTTCTTT	CASSVGTDTEAFF
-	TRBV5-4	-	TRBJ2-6	TGTGCCAGCAGCTTGGATGGGGGGGGCATTGGGGCCAACGTCCTGACTTTC	CASSLDGGGIGANVLTF
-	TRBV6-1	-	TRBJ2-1	TGTGCCAGCAGTGAAGCACGGACGGGTACCTACAATGAGCAGTTCTTC	CASSEARTGTYNEQFF
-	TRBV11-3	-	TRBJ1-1	TGTGCCAGCGCCTTCGGGGGGAACACTGAAGCTTTCTTT	CASAFGGNTEAFF
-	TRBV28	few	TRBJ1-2	TGTGCCAGCAGTTTAATAAGGGGTAACAGCTATGGCTACACCTTC	CASSLIRGNSYGYTF
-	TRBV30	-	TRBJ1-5	TGTGCCTGGAATTTGGGGGCTAGCAATCAGCCCCAGCATTTT	CAWNLGASNQPQHF
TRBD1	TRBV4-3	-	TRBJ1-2	TGCGCCAGCAGCCGAGACAGGGAATATGGCTACACCTTC	CASSRDREYGYTF
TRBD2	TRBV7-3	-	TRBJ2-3	TGTGCCAGCACCCCGGGGGGAACAGATACGCAGTATTTT	CASTPGGTDTQYF
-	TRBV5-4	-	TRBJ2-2	TGTGCCAGCAGCTTATACAGGGCGTCTGGGGAGCTGTTTTTT	CASSLYRASGELFF
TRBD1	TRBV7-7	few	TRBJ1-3	TGTGCTAGCAGCTTAGCGCGACAGGGAAAACGATATTTT	CASSLARQGKRYF
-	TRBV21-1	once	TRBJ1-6	TGTGCCAGCAGCAAAGGCGACTCCTATAATTCACCCCTCCACTTT	CASSKGDSYNSPLHF
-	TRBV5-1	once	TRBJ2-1	TGCGCCAGCAGCTCGGACAGCTCCTACAATGAGCAGTTCTTC	CASSSDSSYNEQFF
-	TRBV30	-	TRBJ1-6	TGTGCCTGGAAGAGTGAGGGGCGAAGAAATTCACCCCTCCACTTT	CAWKSEGRRNSPLHF
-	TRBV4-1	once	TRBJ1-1	TGCGCCAGCAGCCAAGAGCCCACAGGGTCTTCCACTGAAGCTTTCTTT	CASSQEPTGSSTEAFF
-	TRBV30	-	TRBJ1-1	TGTGCCTGGAGTGTACCACGTGGGGGAAGAAACACTGAAGCTTTCTTT	CAWSVPRGGRNTEAFF
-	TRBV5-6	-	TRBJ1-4	TGTGCCAGCAGCCTAGTCAAAGGCGCGGGTAATGAAAAACTGTTTTTT	CASSLVKGAGNEKLFF
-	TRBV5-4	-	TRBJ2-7	TGTGCCAGCAGCCCGGACCGGGGGACCTACGAGCAGTACTTC	CASSPDRGTYEQYF
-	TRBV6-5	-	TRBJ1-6	TGTGCCAGCAGATCGCGTGGGACCAAAAATTCACCCCTCCACTTT	CASRSRGTKNSPLHF
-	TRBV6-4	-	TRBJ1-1	TGTGCCAGCCGCCGGACGGAGAACACTGAAGCTTTCTTT	CASRRTENTEAFF
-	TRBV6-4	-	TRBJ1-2	TGTGCCAGCAGTCGAACGGACAGCCTTAACTATGGCTACACCTTC	CASSRTDSLNYGYTF
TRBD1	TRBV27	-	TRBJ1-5	TGTGCCAGCAGACAGGGGGCGTTGGCCCCTGATCAGCCCCAGCATTTT	CASRQGALAPDQPQHF
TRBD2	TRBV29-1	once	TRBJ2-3	TGCAGCGTTGAGGGGACTAGCGGGGGGGCCGTGGATACGCAGTATTTT	CSVEGTSGGAVDTQYF
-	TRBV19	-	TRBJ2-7	TGTGCCAGTAGTATGGGCGGGAACAGCTACGAGCAGTACTTC	CASSMGGNSYEQYF
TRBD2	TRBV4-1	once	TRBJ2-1	TGCGCCAGCAGCCAAGAGCCGACTAGCGGGGCCCACAATGAGCAGTTCTTC	CASSQEPTSGAHNEQFF
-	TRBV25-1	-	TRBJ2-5	TGTGCCAGCAGCCTGGGACGGGGAAGTGAGACCCAGTACTTC	CASSLGRGSETQYF